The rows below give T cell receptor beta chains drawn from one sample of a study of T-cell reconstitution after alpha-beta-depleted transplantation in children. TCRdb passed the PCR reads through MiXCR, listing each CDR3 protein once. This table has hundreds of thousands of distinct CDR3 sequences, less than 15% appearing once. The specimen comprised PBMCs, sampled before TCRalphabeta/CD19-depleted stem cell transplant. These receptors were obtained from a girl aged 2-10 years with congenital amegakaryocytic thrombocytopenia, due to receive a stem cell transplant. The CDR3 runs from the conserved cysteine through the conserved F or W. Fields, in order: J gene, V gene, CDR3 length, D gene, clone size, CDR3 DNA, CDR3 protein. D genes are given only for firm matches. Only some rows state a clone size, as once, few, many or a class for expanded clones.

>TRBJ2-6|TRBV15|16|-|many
TGTGCCACCAGCAGAGATAGGGAAACTGGGGCCAACGTCCTGACTTTC
CATSRDRETGANVLTF
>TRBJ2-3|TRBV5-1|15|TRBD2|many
TGCGCCAGCAGCTTTAGCGGGGCTAGCACAGATACGCAGTATTTT
CASSFSGASTDTQYF
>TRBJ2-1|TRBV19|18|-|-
TGTGCCAGTAGTACCGTGGGCCTATCGGTAAGCTCCTACAATGAGCAGTTCTTC
CASSTVGLSVSSYNEQFF
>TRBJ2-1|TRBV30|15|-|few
TGTGCCTGGAGTCGAAAACAGGGAAATAGGAATGAGCAGTTCTTC
CAWSRKQGNRNEQFF
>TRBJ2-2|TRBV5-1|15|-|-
TGCGCCAGCAGCTTTGGGGCCGCGAACACCGGGGAGCCGTTTTTT
CASSFGAANTGEPFF
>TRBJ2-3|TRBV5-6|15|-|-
TGTGCCAGCAGCTTGGTGCCACCTAGCACAGATACGCAGTATTTT
CASSLVPPSTDTQYF
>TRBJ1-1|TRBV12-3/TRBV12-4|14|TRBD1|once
TGTGCCAGCAGGAGAGGACAGGCCCTACCTGAAGCTTTCTTT
CASRRGQALPEAFF
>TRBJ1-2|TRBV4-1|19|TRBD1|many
TGCGCCAGCAGCCGCAGAGACTCGACAGGGGAGGGGGTTAACTATGGCTACACCTTC
CASSRRDSTGEGVNYGYTF
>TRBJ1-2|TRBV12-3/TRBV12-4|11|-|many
TGTGCCAGCAGTTTATCGTCCGGCTACACCTTC
CASSLSSGYTF
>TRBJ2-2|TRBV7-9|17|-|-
TGTGCCAGCAGCTTACCCCCCCTGGCGCAATCTCACGGGGAGCTGTTTTTT
CASSLPPLAQSHGELFF
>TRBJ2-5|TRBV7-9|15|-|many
TGTGCCAGCAGCTTATTGGTGTCGGGGCAAGAGACCCAGTACTTC
CASSLLVSGQETQYF
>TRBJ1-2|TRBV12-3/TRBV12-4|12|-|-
TGTGCCAGCAGTTTTGGGGTCTCTGGCTACACCTTC
CASSFGVSGYTF
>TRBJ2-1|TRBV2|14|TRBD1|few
TGTGCCAGCAGCGGGACAGGCTCCTACAATGAGCAGTTCTTC
CASSGTGSYNEQFF
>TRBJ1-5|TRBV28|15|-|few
TGTGCCAGCAGTTTGCCTCCCGGCAGAAATCAGCCCCAGCATTTT
CASSLPPGRNQPQHF
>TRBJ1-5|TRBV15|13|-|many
TGTGCCACCAGCAGAGATCTGGGCCAGCCCCAGCATTTT
CATSRDLGQPQHF
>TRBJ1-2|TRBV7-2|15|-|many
TGTGCCAGCAGCTTAGCGGTGACAGCAACCTATGGCTACACCTTC
CASSLAVTATYGYTF
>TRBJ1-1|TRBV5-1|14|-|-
TGCGCCAGCAGCTTGGGACAGGTAATCACTGAAGCTTTCTTT
CASSLGQVITEAFF
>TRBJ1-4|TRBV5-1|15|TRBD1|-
TGCGCCAGCAGCCTCTTACAGGGGGCAAGAGAAAAACTGTTTTTT
CASSLLQGAREKLFF
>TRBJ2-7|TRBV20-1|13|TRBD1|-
TGCAGTGCTAGTGGGACAGGGGTTATCGAGCAGTACTTC
CSASGTGVIEQYF
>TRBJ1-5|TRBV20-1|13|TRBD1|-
TGCAGTGCTTGGACAGGGGTAGGTCAGCCCCAGCATTTT
CSAWTGVGQPQHF
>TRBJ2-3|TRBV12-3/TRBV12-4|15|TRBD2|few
TGTGCCAGCAGAAGACTAGCGCTGAGCACAGATACGCAGTATTTT
CASRRLALSTDTQYF
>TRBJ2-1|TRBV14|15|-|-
TGTGCCAGCAGCCGCTCCAGTAGGCAGTTGGATGAGCAGTTCTTC
CASSRSSRQLDEQFF
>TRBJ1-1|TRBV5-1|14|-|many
TGCGCCAGCGCCTCGGGAGGGGGGAACACTGAAGCTTTCTTT
CASASGGGNTEAFF
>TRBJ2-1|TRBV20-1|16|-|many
TGCAGTGCTAGAGGACGGGACCCTAGCTCCTACAATGAGCAGTTCTTC
CSARGRDPSSYNEQFF
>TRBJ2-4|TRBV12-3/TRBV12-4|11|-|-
TGTGCCAGCAGTTACCGGAACATTCAGTACTTC
CASSYRNIQYF
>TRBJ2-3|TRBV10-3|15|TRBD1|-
TGTGCCATCAGAGATTGGCAGGGGGGCACAGATACGCAGTATTTT
CAIRDWQGGTDTQYF
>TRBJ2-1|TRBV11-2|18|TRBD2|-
TGTGCCAGCAGCCGGACCGCCTATAGCGGGAGGGCCGAGAATGAGCAGTTCTTC
CASSRTAYSGRAENEQFF
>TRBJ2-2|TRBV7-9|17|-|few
TGTGCCAGCAGCTTAGAAATAGTGGGACGCAACACCGGGGAGCTGTTTTTT
CASSLEIVGRNTGELFF
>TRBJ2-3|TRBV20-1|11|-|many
TGCAGTGCTATGGGGACAGATACGCAGTATTTT
CSAMGTDTQYF
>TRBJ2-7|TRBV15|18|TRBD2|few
TGTGCCACCAGCAGAGATGTTAGCGGGAGGGCCGGTTCTTCGGCGCAGTACTTC
CATSRDVSGRAGSSAQYF
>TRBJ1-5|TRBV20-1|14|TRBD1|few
TGCAGTGCTAGAGGAGGGACAGGGTATCAGCCCCAGCATTTT
CSARGGTGYQPQHF
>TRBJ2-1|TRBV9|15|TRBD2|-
TGTGCCAGCAGCGTAGCGGGAGGGAGTTACAGTGAGCAGTTCTTC
CASSVAGGSYSEQFF
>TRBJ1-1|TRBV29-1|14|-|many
TGCAGCGCCCGGACAGACACGATGAACACTGAAGCTTTCTTT
CSARTDTMNTEAFF
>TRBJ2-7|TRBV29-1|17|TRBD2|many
TGCAGCGCATGGACCGGTGACGGGACTAGCGGGAGGTACGAGCAGTACTTC
CSAWTGDGTSGRYEQYF
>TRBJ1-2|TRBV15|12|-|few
TGTGCCACCAGCAGAGGAGGGGCTGGCTACACCTTC
CATSRGGAGYTF
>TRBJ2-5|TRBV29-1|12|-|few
TGCAGCGTTGTTTTGGGCCAAGAGACCCAGTACTTC
CSVVLGQETQYF
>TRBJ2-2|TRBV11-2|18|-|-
TGTGCCAGCAGCTTAGAGCCCCTTGGGGCGGGGAACACCGGGGAGCTGTTTTTT
CASSLEPLGAGNTGELFF
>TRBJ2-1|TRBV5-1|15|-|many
TGCGCCAGCAGCGATGACACGAGCTCCTACAATGAGCAGTTCTTC
CASSDDTSSYNEQFF
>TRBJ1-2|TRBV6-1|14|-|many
TGTGCCAGCTATGCGAGGGCGGAGACCTATGGCTACACCTTC
CASYARAETYGYTF
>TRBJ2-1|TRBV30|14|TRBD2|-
TGTGCCTGGGAAGCGGGACTAGCGGCCAATGAGCAGTTCTTC
CAWEAGLAANEQFF
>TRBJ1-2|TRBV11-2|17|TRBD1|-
TGTGCCAGCAGCTTAGATCCGACAGGGACCTACAGAGGGGGCTACACCTTC
CASSLDPTGTYRGGYTF
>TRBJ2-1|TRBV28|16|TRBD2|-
TGTGCCAGCAGTCCGACGGGACTAGCGGGAATGCATGAGCAGTTCTTC
CASSPTGLAGMHEQFF
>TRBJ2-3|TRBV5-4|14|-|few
TGTGCCAGCAGTAATCACCGTGGGGGGGATACGCAGTATTTT
CASSNHRGGDTQYF